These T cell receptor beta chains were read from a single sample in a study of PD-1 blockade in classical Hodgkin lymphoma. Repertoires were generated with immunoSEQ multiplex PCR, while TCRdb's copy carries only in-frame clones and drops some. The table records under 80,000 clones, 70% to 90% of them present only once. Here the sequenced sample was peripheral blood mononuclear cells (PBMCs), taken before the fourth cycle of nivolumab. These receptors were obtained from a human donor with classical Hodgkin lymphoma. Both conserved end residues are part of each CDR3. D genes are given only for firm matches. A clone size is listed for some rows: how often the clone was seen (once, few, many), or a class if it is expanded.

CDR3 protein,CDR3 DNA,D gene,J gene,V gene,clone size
CASSWGRGLAQPQHF,TGTGCCAGCAGTTGGGGCAGGGGGCTGGCTCAGCCCCAGCATTTT,TRBD1,TRBJ1-5,TRBV28,-
CASSEAGQLNTEAFF,TGTGCCAGCAGTGAAGCTGGGCAGCTGAACACTGAAGCTTTCTTT,-,TRBJ1-1,TRBV6-1,-
CASSAYGGNQDEQFF,TGTGCCAGCAGCGCGTACGGGGGAAATCAAGATGAGCAGTTCTTC,-,TRBJ2-1,TRBV9,-
CAWSRPGTEDSPLHF,TGTGCCTGGAGTCGACCCGGGACCGAGGATTCACCCCTCCACTTT,-,TRBJ1-6,TRBV30,few
CASSRPGTPITGEQFF,TGTGCCAGCAGCCGGCCCGGGACACCAATTACCGGGGAGCAGTTCTTC,-,TRBJ2-1,TRBV21-1,-
CSVRSPTGYYGYTF,TGCAGCGTTCGGTCCCCAACAGGGTACTATGGCTACACCTTC,-,TRBJ1-2,TRBV29-1,-
CASSRQGAGQPQHF,TGCGCCAGCAGCCGGCAGGGGGCCGGTCAGCCCCAGCATTTT,TRBD1,TRBJ1-5,TRBV4-1,-
CASSLAQGVGANVLTF,TGTGCCAGCAGTTTGGCGCAGGGGGTTGGGGCCAACGTCCTGACTTTC,TRBD1,TRBJ2-6,TRBV28,-
CAWSLGQKTLHF,TGTGCCTGGAGCCTGGGGCAAAAAACCCTCCACTTT,-,TRBJ1-6,TRBV30,-
CASSLGGAYGYTF,TGTGCCAGCAGCTTAGGTGGGGCGTACGGCTACACCTTC,-,TRBJ1-2,TRBV7-2,-
CASSFKLRGYEQYF,TGTGCCAGCAGTTTCAAACTTCGGGGCTACGAGCAGTACTTC,-,TRBJ2-7,TRBV27,-
CAVKVPNTGELFF,TGTGCCGTAAAAGTACCGAACACCGGGGAGCTGTTTTTT,-,TRBJ2-2,TRBV6-6,-
CAIKVGQGPQTNEKLFF,TGTGCCATCAAGGTAGGACAGGGCCCGCAAACTAATGAAAAACTGTTTTTT,TRBD1,TRBJ1-4,TRBV10-3,-
CASKTPESTRQYF,TGTGCCAGCAAAACTCCGGAGTCTACGAGGCAGTACTTC,-,TRBJ2-7,TRBV6-5,-
CASSKEGDRGRTGELFF,TGTGCCAGCAGCAAAGAAGGGGACAGGGGGAGAACCGGGGAGCTGTTTTTT,-,TRBJ2-2,TRBV21-1,-
CASSQEEKGMGLGNTIYF,TGCGCCAGCAGCCAAGAGGAGAAGGGGATGGGGCTTGGAAACACCATATATTTT,-,TRBJ1-3,TRBV4-1,-
CASSTQQGNQPQHF,TGTGCCAGTAGTACCCAACAGGGAAATCAGCCCCAGCATTTT,-,TRBJ1-5,TRBV19,-
CASTQGANYEQYF,TGCGCCAGCACACAGGGGGCGAACTACGAGCAGTACTTC,TRBD1,TRBJ2-7,TRBV5-1,-
CASSSFDRDYNEQFF,TGTGCCAGCAGCTCCTTTGACAGGGACTACAATGAGCAGTTCTTC,TRBD1,TRBJ2-1,TRBV7-9,few
CSAQAGGLLTGELFF,TGCAGCGCCCAAGCGGGGGGGCTCCTCACCGGGGAGCTGTTTTTT,TRBD2,TRBJ2-2,TRBV29-1,-
CASSGHRTDTQYF,TGCGCCAGCTCGGGACACCGCACAGATACGCAGTATTTT,-,TRBJ2-3,TRBV5-1,-
CASSLHPGVSGNTIYF,TGTGCCAGCAGCCTACATCCAGGGGTTTCTGGAAACACCATATATTTT,-,TRBJ1-3,TRBV14,-
CASRGGDPGRGEKLFF,TGTGCCAGCAGGGGAGGGGACCCGGGACGGGGTGAAAAACTGTTTTTT,-,TRBJ1-4,TRBV28,-
CASSITGALGYTF,TGTGCCAGTAGTATAACTGGGGCGCTTGGCTACACCTTC,-,TRBJ1-2,TRBV19,few
CASSPALTPQETQYF,TGTGCCAGCAGCCCCGCTCTGACACCCCAAGAGACCCAGTACTTC,-,TRBJ2-5,TRBV7-2,-
CASSLTVQPHNSPLHF,TGTGCCAGCAGCTTAACTGTACAGCCTCATAATTCACCCCTCCACTTT,-,TRBJ1-6,TRBV7-2,-
CATSSFWENGEAFF,TGTGCCACCAGCAGTTTTTGGGAGAATGGTGAAGCTTTCTTT,-,TRBJ1-1,TRBV15,-
CASSEVWNTEAFF,TGTGCCAGCAGTGAAGTCTGGAACACTGAAGCTTTCTTT,-,TRBJ1-1,TRBV2,-
CASSESGQGNGYTF,TGCGCCAGCAGTGAGTCTGGGCAGGGAAATGGCTACACCTTC,-,TRBJ1-2,TRBV10-2,-
CASMGSGGADTQYF,TGTGCCAGTATGGGGAGCGGGGGGGCGGATACGCAGTATTTT,TRBD2,TRBJ2-3,TRBV19,-
CTSSLPPPVVGNIQYF,TGTACCAGCAGCTTGCCCCCGCCCGTGGTAGGAAACATTCAGTACTTC,-,TRBJ2-4,TRBV5-6,-
CASRVFDTGELFF,TGCGCCAGCAGGGTTTTCGACACCGGGGAGCTGTTTTTT,-,TRBJ2-2,TRBV5-1,-
CASSSSSRQDNSPLHF,TGTGCCAGCAGTTCCTCATCTAGACAGGATAATTCACCCCTCCACTTT,-,TRBJ1-6,TRBV6-5,once
CASTPGGDLNEQFF,TGTGCCAGCACCCCCGGGGGGGATTTAAATGAGCAGTTCTTC,TRBD2,TRBJ2-1,TRBV7-9,-
CASSLEQGTGQPQHF,TGCGCCAGCAGCTTGGAACAGGGGACGGGTCAGCCCCAGCATTTT,TRBD1,TRBJ1-5,TRBV5-1,-
CASRESWGANEKLFF,TGTGCCAGCAGAGAGAGTTGGGGGGCCAATGAAAAACTGTTTTTT,-,TRBJ1-4,TRBV5-6,few
CASSHYNEQFF,TGCGCCAGCAGCCACTACAATGAGCAGTTCTTC,-,TRBJ2-1,TRBV4-1,-
CASTPRGLHVGDTQYF,TGTGCCAGTACCCCACGGGGACTTCACGTCGGGGATACGCAGTATTTT,-,TRBJ2-3,TRBV19,-
CASRVGNGGGDTQYF,TGCGCCAGCAGGGTTGGGAACGGGGGCGGAGATACGCAGTATTTT,-,TRBJ2-3,TRBV5-1,-
CASRTPGQGLFYEQYF,TGTGCCAGCAGGACTCCGGGACAGGGTTTATTCTACGAGCAGTACTTC,TRBD1,TRBJ2-7,TRBV28,-
CATSEGHYGYTF,TGCGCCACCTCCGAGGGCCACTATGGCTACACCTTC,-,TRBJ1-2,TRBV5-1,-
CARAEGLQQPQHF,TGTGCCAGGGCCGAGGGACTACAACAGCCCCAGCATTTT,-,TRBJ1-5,TRBV6-6,-
CASSLAGSGTGELFF,TGCGCCAGCAGCTTGGCGGGCTCCGGCACCGGGGAGCTGTTTTTT,-,TRBJ2-2,TRBV5-1,-
CASSSWTTNYNEQFF,TGTGCCAGCAGCTCCTGGACTACCAACTACAATGAGCAGTTCTTC,-,TRBJ2-1,TRBV7-9,-
CASSGGTGSTDTQYF,TGTGCCAGCAGTGGAGGGACAGGGAGCACAGATACGCAGTATTTT,TRBD1,TRBJ2-3,TRBV25-1,-
CASRSPGLARESSYNEQFF,TGTGCCAGCAGAAGTCCGGGACTAGCGAGGGAAAGCTCCTACAATGAGCAGTTCTTC,TRBD2,TRBJ2-1,TRBV28,once
CASSQARGASLDGYTF,TGCGCCAGCAGCCAAGCCCGGGGGGCGTCATTAGACGGCTACACCTTC,-,TRBJ1-2,TRBV4-1,-
CASSMGRENEKLFF,TGTGCCAGTAGTATGGGCAGGGAGAATGAAAAACTGTTTTTT,-,TRBJ1-4,TRBV19,-
CASSVGPRPGVETQYF,TGTGCCAGCAGCGTAGGTCCCCGGCCGGGGGTGGAGACCCAGTACTTC,-,TRBJ2-5,TRBV9,-
CASSDSIGGSGANVLTF,TGTGCCAGCAGTGACTCGATTGGGGGCTCTGGGGCCAACGTCCTGACTTTC,-,TRBJ2-6,TRBV6-4,-
CAWSGGRAETQYF,TGTGCCTGGAGTGGTGGCAGGGCAGAGACCCAGTACTTC,-,TRBJ2-5,TRBV30,-
CASSGQGRKEKLFF,TGTGCCAGCAGCGGACAGGGGAGGAAAGAAAAACTGTTTTTT,TRBD1,TRBJ1-4,TRBV7-2,-
CASSPTSGGAHEQYF,TGTGCCAGCAGCCCGACTAGCGGGGGGGCCCACGAGCAGTACTTC,TRBD2,TRBJ2-7,TRBV6-4,-
CASSLAGQSQETQYF,TGCGCCAGCAGCTTGGCTGGACAAAGCCAAGAGACCCAGTACTTC,-,TRBJ2-5,TRBV5-1,-